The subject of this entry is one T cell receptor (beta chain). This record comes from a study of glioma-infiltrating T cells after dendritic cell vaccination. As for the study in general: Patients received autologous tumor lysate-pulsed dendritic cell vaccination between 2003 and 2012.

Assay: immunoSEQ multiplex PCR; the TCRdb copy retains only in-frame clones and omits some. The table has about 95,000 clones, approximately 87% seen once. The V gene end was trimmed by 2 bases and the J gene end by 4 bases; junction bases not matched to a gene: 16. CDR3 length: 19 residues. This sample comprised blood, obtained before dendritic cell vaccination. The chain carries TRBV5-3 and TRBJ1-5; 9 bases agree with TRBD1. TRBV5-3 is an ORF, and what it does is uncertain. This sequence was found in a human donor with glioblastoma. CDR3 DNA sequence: TGTGCCAGAAGCTTCGGGGACAGGGCGCGAACAAGGGGAAATCAGCCCCAGCATTTT. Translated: CARSFGDRARTRGNQPQHF.